This T cell receptor (beta chain) originates from a study of T cells in Graves' hyperthyroidism and ophthalmopathy. Study observations and caveats: Most thyroid clonotypes with frequency above 0.001 were detected in blood.

This clonotype occurred many times. Its specificity is not known. Germline loops: CDR1 SGHAT, CDR2 FQNNGV. The CDR3 is made up of 16 amino acids. V shed 1 base and J shed 7 bases, with 20 bases lying between them. RNA transcripts were the template for amplifying TCR beta CDR3 regions. The HTBI primer set served for first-round RT-PCR of the TCR CDR3. MiXCR was run by TCRdb on the multiplex PCR reads, yielding one entry per CDR3 protein. Of around 400,000 distinct CDR3 sequences listed, around 15% are singletons. Disease lasting under 3 months, a NOSPECS grade of at least 4, and a Clinical Activity Score of at least 3 were features of the ophthalmopathy patients. Used for diagnoses were clinical symptoms, serum thyroxine and TRAb, thyroid ultrasound and orbital computed tomography. The PBMCs were taken from about 9.7 ml of fresh peripheral blood.

The receptor was derived from a woman between 55 and 75 years old with Graves' ophthalmopathy. The sequenced sample consisted of blood. V gene TRBV11-2 combines with J gene TRBJ2-7, with D perhaps TRBD1 (5 bases). Here the CDR3 DNA reads TGTGCCAGCAGCTTAGTGTCCCCAGGGATGGGTTTGGAGCAGTACTTC. Its translation is CASSLVSPGMGLEQYF.